The 18 T cell receptor beta chains listed next were all sequenced from one sample in a study of radiation and T cells in renal cell carcinoma. Time point in this sample: baseline pretreatment blood. The sample's treatment: 15 Gy SBRT to primary tumor, nephrectomy 4 weeks later. The repertoire was sequenced with immunoSEQ multiplex PCR; TCRdb's copy has only in-frame clones and lacks some. The sample includes about 140,000 clones, roughly 80% of them seen just once. The sample here was blood, taken from a patient whose treatment included radiotherapy and nephrectomy. These receptors all come from a woman in her forties or fifties with renal cell carcinoma.

The CDR3 region has the DNA TGTGCCAGCAGCGCCAGGACTAGCGCTTCCACAGATACGCAGTATTTT. Amino acids: CASSARTSASTDTQYF. This chain joins TRBV9 and TRBJ2-3; 9 bases are a match to TRBD2. CDR1 and CDR2 (germline): SGDLS, YYNGEE. Germline trimming cut 3 bases from V and 2 bases from J; bases unmatched to any gene: 7. The CDR3 extends over 16 amino acids.

CDR3 DNA: TGTGCCAGCAGCAACAACCCGGGACAGGGGCAGCCCCAGCATTTT. This sequence encodes CASSNNPGQGQPQHF. The rearrangement uses TRBV7-6 and TRBJ1-5; 10 bases are shared with TRBD1. Unmatched junction bases numbered 8, after V lost 5 bases and J lost 7 bases. This CDR3 has 15 amino acids. The germline V gene has CDR1 SGHVS and CDR2 FNYEAQ. Looking up the rest from reference TRBV7-6 and TRBJ1-5 gives the full variable domain: GAGVSQSPRYKVTKRGQDVALRCDPISGHVSLYWYRQALGQGPEFLTYFNYEAQQDKSGLPNDRFSAERPEGSISTLTIQRTEQRDSAMYRCASSNNPGQGQPQHFGDGTRLSIL.

V gene TRBV20-1 combines with J gene TRBJ2-3; D unresolved. The CDR3 extends over 11 amino acids. Germline CDR1 and CDR2: DFQATT and SNEGSKA (reference sequence). The V gene lost 4 bases and the J gene lost 5 bases, with 7 bases spanning the gap. Here the CDR3 reads CSATARDTQYF. The CDR3 DNA is TGCAGTGCTACCGCTAGAGATACGCAGTATTTT.

V usage is TRBV30 and J usage is TRBJ1-1, with no clear D. Germline lookup yields CDR1 GTSNPN and CDR2 SVGIG (reference sequence). The CDR3 runs 14 residues. The V end was cut by 6 bases, the J end by 10 bases, with 24 bases between. CDR3 sequence: CACKPRGLFEGAFF. In DNA, the CDR3 is TGTGCCTGCAAACCACGAGGGCTCTTCGAGGGAGCTTTCTTT.

This clone came up a few times. This chain uses TRBV5-1 with TRBJ2-6, with 11 bases fitting TRBD1. The germline gives CDR1 SGHRS, CDR2 YFSETQ. The CDR3 runs 18 residues. The V segment lost 0 bases and the J segment 1 base; nucleotides outside the gene matches: 3. The CDR3, as DNA: TGCGCCAGCAGCTTGGCGGGGACAGGGGGATCTGGGGCCAACGTCCTGACTTTC. Translation gives CASSLAGTGGSGANVLTF.

The chain couples TRBV7-2 to TRBJ2-5; 10 bases map to TRBD1. V dropped 4 bases and J dropped 9; count of bases not matched to a gene: 5. The germline gives CDR1 SGHTA, CDR2 FQGNSA. This CDR3 contains 13 residues. The CDR3 DNA reads as TGTGCCAGCAGCTCGGGACAGGGGTGGGCCCAGTACTTC. It yields the protein CASSSGQGWAQYF.

This clone was seen just once. This chain uses TRBV2 with TRBJ2-5, with D maybe TRBD1 (6 bases). The CDR3 contains 13 residues. Germline lookup yields CDR1 SNHLY and CDR2 FYNNEI. Trimming removed 7 bases from V and 5 bases from J, with 14 bases in between. CDR3 nucleotides: TGTGCCAGCATAAGGGGGACGGGGGAGACCCAGTACTTC. Translating it yields CASIRGTGETQYF.

The chain employs TRBV7-2 and TRBJ2-1; the D is unclear. This CDR3 comprises 12 residues. CDR1 is SGHTA and CDR2 is FQGNSA in the germline V gene. Trimming took 5 bases from V and 9 from J, leaving 11 bases between them. As DNA, the CDR3 is TGTGCCAGCAGCCAATGGGCGGCTGAGCAGTTCTTC. It codes for CASSQWAAEQFF.

The chain joins TRBV7-2 to TRBJ2-5; D is possibly TRBD2 (6 bases). Trimming left V 1 base short and J 2 bases short, with 11 bases between. Germline CDR1 is SGHTA and CDR2 is FQGNSA. The CDR3 runs to 15 residues. This CDR3 is CASSLGGLQQETQYF. The DNA for the CDR3 is TGTGCCAGCAGCTTAGGGGGACTGCAACAAGAGACCCAGTACTTC. The variable domain in full, completed from reference TRBV7-2 and TRBJ2-5, reads GAGVSQSPSNKVTEKGKDVELRCDPISGHTALYWYRQSLGQGLEFLIYFQGNSAPDKSGLPSDRFSAERTGGSVSTLTIQRTQQEDSAVYLCASSLGGLQQETQYFGPGTRLLVL.

The chain links TRBV21-1 to TRBJ2-7; TRBD2, as called in the table, went unchecked against the DNA. TRBV21-1 constitutes a pseudogene. This CDR3 spans 14 amino acids. The CDR3 region is CASSQNRGGYEQYF. CDR3 DNA sequence: TGTGCCAGCAGCCAAAATCGGGGGGGCTACGAGCAGTACTTC.

The V call is TRBV5-1, the J call TRBJ2-1, with D possibly matching TRBD2 (6 bases). This CDR3 has 13 amino acids. CDR1 SGHRS and CDR2 YFSETQ come from the germline V gene. Trimming stripped 4 bases from V and 3 bases from J, with 8 bases between. CDR3 in DNA: TGCGCCAGCAGCGCGGACTACTACAATGAGCAGTTCTTC. Residues: CASSADYYNEQFF.

The V and J genes are TRBV5-5 and TRBJ1-1; no clear D gene. Germline loops: CDR1 SGHKS, CDR2 YYEKEE (reference sequence). The CDR3 contains 13 residues. Deletions cut 4 bases from V and 0 bases from J, with 7 bases between. The CDR3 loop is CASSVTLNTEAFF. CDR3 sequence (DNA): TGTGCCAGCAGCGTTACTCTGAACACTGAAGCTTTCTTT.

The chain combines TRBV28 with TRBJ1-2; 8 bases are shared with TRBD1. Germline CDR1 reads MDHEN; CDR2 reads SYDVKM. The CDR3 has 17 amino acids. The trim removed 6 bases at V and 4 bases at J, leaving 16 bases unmatched. CDR3 protein: CASSPTKGTGNPYGYTF. DNA of the CDR3: TGTGCCAGCAGCCCGACTAAAGGGACAGGCAATCCCTATGGCTACACCTTC.

The chain is built from TRBV29-1 and TRBJ2-7; TRBD1 matches at 7 bases. CDR3 length: 13 residues. Germline CDR1 and CDR2: SQVTM and ANQGSEA. V shed 7 bases and J 2 bases; nucleotides not matched to a gene: 8. CDR3 in amino acids: CSAGTALTYEQYF. CDR3 bases: TGCAGCGCCGGGACAGCGCTAACCTACGAGCAGTACTTC.

The chain joins TRBV6-6 to TRBJ1-4; a possible D gene is TRBD1 (5 bases). This CDR3 is built from 14 residues. CDR1 and CDR2 from the germline V gene are MNHNY and SVGAGI (reference sequence). The ends were cut back, 7 bases at V and 0 bases at J, with 9 bases in the middle. The CDR3 bases are TGTGCCAGCAAGCAGGGCGCAACTAATGAAAAACTGTTTTTT. It encodes CASKQGATNEKLFF.

This chain joins TRBV5-3 and TRBJ2-7; 16 bases agree with TRBD2. TRBV5-3 has ORF status, its function being uncertain. With 1 base clipped from V and 4 bases from J, the junction kept 11 bases outside the gene matches. The CDR3 is 19 residues long. CDR3 sequence reads: CARSLPGTSGRAGVYEQYF. In nucleotides, the CDR3 is TGTGCCAGAAGCTTGCCTGGGACTAGCGGGAGGGCAGGGGTGTACGAGCAGTACTTC.

The chain couples TRBV19 to TRBJ2-3; 9 nucleotides align to TRBD1. The CDR3 is made up of 15 amino acids. Germline trimming cut 5 bases from V and 0 bases from J; bases unmatched to any gene: 3. Looked up from germline, CDR1 is LNHDA and CDR2 is SQIVND (reference sequence). The CDR3 protein is CASSGDRESTDTQYF. The CDR3 nucleotides read TGTGCCAGTAGTGGGGACAGGGAAAGCACAGATACGCAGTATTTT. The variable domain in full, completed from reference TRBV19 and TRBJ2-3, reads DGGITQSPKYLFRKEGQNVTLSCEQNLNHDAMYWYRQDPGQGLRLIYYSQIVNDFQKGDIAEGYSVSREKKESFPLTVTSAQKNPTAFYLCASSGDRESTDTQYFGPGTRLTVL.

The sample holds a few counts of this clone. As DNA, the CDR3 is TGTGCCAGCAGCCAAGGGACAGGGGTCTCCTATGGCTACACCTTC. This codes for CASSQGTGVSYGYTF. The chain is built from TRBV7-9 and TRBJ1-2; TRBD1 aligns across 10 bases. This CDR3 has 15 residues. CDR1 and CDR2 (germline): SEHNR, FQNEAQ (reference sequence). The junction had 7 bases not matched to a gene; V was cut back by 5 bases and J by 4 bases. Full variable domain (remainder filled in from reference TRBV7-9 and TRBJ1-2): DTGVSQNPRHKITKRGQNVTFRCDPISEHNRLYWYRQTLGQGPEFLTYFQNEAQLEKSRLLSDRFSAERPKGSFSTLEIQRTEQGDSAMYLCASSQGTGVSYGYTFGSGTRLTVV.